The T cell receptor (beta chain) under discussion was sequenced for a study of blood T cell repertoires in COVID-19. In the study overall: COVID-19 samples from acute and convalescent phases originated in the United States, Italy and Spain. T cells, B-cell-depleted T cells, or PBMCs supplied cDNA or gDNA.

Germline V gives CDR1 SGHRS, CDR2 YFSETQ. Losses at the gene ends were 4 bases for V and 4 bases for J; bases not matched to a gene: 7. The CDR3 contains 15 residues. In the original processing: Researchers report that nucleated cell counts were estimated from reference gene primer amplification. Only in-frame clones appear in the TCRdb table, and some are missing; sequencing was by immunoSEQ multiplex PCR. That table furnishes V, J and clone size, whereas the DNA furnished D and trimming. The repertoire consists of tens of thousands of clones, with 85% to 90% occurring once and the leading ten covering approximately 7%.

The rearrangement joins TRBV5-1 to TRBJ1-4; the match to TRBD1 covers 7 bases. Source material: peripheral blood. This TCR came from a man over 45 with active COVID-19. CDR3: CASSLGQEINEKLFF. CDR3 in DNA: TGCGCCAGCAGCCTAGGACAGGAGATTAATGAAAAACTGTTTTTT.